A selection of T cell receptor beta chains follows, all from one sample in a study of PD-1 blockade in classical Hodgkin lymphoma. Measured with immunoSEQ multiplex PCR; TCRdb has only the in-frame clones, and not every one. Among roughly 64,000 clones listed, 91% were seen once. Sequencing was performed on peripheral blood mononuclear cells (PBMCs), taken before the fourth cycle of nivolumab. The source is a human donor with classical Hodgkin lymphoma. The CDR3 runs from the conserved cysteine through the conserved F or W. D genes are given only for firm matches. The listing skips clone size in some rows; elsewhere it reads once, few, many or a size class.

j_call,v_call,d_call,clone_size,cdr3_aa,cdr3_nt
TRBJ1-4,TRBV15,NA,NA,CATSRVYSGLTGSEKLFF,TGTGCCACCAGCAGGGTTTACTCGGGACTCACGGGCAGTGAAAAACTGTTTTTT
TRBJ1-3,TRBV30,NA,NA,CAWSAVLIGNTIYF,TGTGCCTGGAGTGCCGTCCTGATTGGAAACACCATATATTTT
TRBJ1-2,TRBV10-3,TRBD1,once,CAISDQGGRHGYTF,TGTGCCATCAGTGATCAGGGGGGTCGGCATGGCTACACCTTC
TRBJ1-6,TRBV27,TRBD1,NA,CASSSGQALLNNSPLHF,TGTGCCAGCAGTTCGGGACAGGCCCTACTGAATAATTCACCCCTCCACTTT
TRBJ2-7,TRBV27,NA,NA,CASSRLQDTYEQYF,TGTGCCAGCAGTCGATTACAGGACACCTACGAGCAGTACTTC
TRBJ2-1,TRBV7-6,TRBD1,NA,CASSLGDPGTQGEQFF,TGTGCCAGCAGCTTAGGGGACCCCGGGACACAGGGGGAGCAGTTCTTC
TRBJ1-6,TRBV23-1,NA,NA,CASSQSSHPYNSPLHF,TGCGCCAGCAGTCAATCGTCCCACCCCTATAATTCACCCCTCCACTTT
TRBJ1-4,TRBV7-2,TRBD1,NA,CASSLIGTGGFEKLFF,TGTGCCAGCAGCTTAATAGGGACAGGGGGCTTTGAAAAACTGTTTTTT
TRBJ2-2,TRBV5-6,TRBD1,NA,CASSFWTGSPVNTGELFF,TGTGCCAGCAGCTTCTGGACAGGCTCGCCTGTAAACACCGGGGAGCTGTTTTTT
TRBJ2-1,TRBV5-4,TRBD1,NA,CASSPDGTGFHEQFF,TGTGCCAGCAGCCCTGACGGGACAGGATTCCATGAGCAGTTCTTC
TRBJ2-5,TRBV27,NA,NA,CASSLLYRGEETQYF,TGTGCCAGCAGTTTACTATATCGGGGTGAAGAGACCCAGTACTTC